A single sample gave rise to the 26 T cell receptor beta chains below, sequenced in a study of cytomegalovirus exposure and HLA in healthy donors. The primer mix had 60 Vbeta and 13 Jbeta primers. Method: immunoSEQ multiplex PCR; TCRdb's copy keeps in-frame clones and lacks some. The data hold 110,000 or so clones, with about 77% observed a single time. Sequencing was carried out using PBMCs. Receptors were obtained from a woman aged 25 to 39 in good health and CMV-seropositive.

With regard to this clone: A read error may produce the germline difference seen at one junction end. This chain connects TRBV7-7 to TRBJ1-5; 10 nucleotides match TRBD1. The CDR3 is 17 residues long. CDR1 and CDR2 (germline): SSHAT, FNYEAQ (reference sequence). In DNA form, the CDR3 reads TGTGCTAGCAGCCCCATATCCGGGACAGGGGGCAATCAGCCCCAGCATTTT. Translating it yields CASSPISGTGGNQPQHF.

The chain combines TRBV7-2 with TRBJ2-1, with 7 bases matching TRBD2. The junction had 16 bases not matched to a gene; V was cut back by 5 bases and J by 9 bases. CDR1 and CDR2 from the germline V gene are SGHTA and FQGNSA. This CDR3 contains 16 residues. The CDR3 DNA is TGTGCCAGCAGCCTACTTGGGGGGGGACTTGCTAGTGAGCAGTTCTTC. Translated: CASSLLGGGLASEQFF. Supplemented by reference TRBV7-2 and TRBJ2-1, the full variable domain reads GAGVSQSPSNKVTEKGKDVELRCDPISGHTALYWYRQSLGQGLEFLIYFQGNSAPDKSGLPSDRFSAERTGGSVSTLTIQRTQQEDSAVYLCASSLLGGGLASEQFFGPGTRLTVL.

This clone showed up just a few times. The gene calls are TRBV30 and TRBJ2-4; perhaps TRBD1 as D (5 bases). V was cut by 5 bases and J by 0 bases, with 14 bases left in between. This CDR3 comprises 15 residues. Per the germline V gene, CDR1 is GTSNPN and CDR2 is SVGIG (reference sequence). CDR3 nucleotides: TGTGCCTGGGAAGGGGAACCTCTAGCCAAAAACATTCAGTACTTC. Translation: CAWEGEPLAKNIQYF.

The chain has TRBV25-1 and TRBJ2-7, with 7 bases that match TRBD1. J was trimmed by 2 bases and V by 2 bases; bases with no gene match: 9. Germline V gene sequence: CDR1 MGHDK, CDR2 SYGVNS. The CDR3 length is 16 residues. The CDR3 region is CASSEHPRTGTYEQYF. CDR3 nucleotides: TGTGCCAGCAGTGAACATCCAAGGACAGGCACCTACGAGCAGTACTTC.

The chain joins TRBV4-1 to TRBJ2-7; TRBD1 aligns across 9 bases. There are 18 residues in the CDR3. Trimming took 1 base from V and 7 from J; bases not matched to a gene: 17. Germline lookup yields CDR1 MGHRA and CDR2 YSYEKL. CDR3: CASSQVYSNNRGLGEQYF. Here the CDR3 DNA reads TGCGCCAGCAGCCAAGTCTATTCAAATAACAGGGGGCTTGGTGAGCAGTACTTC.

The chain combines TRBV4-1 with TRBJ2-2, with 8 bases matching TRBD2. Germline trimming cut 4 bases from V and 0 bases from J; bases unmatched to any gene: 7. The CDR3 sequence is 17 residues long. Germline V gene data show CDR1 as MGHRA and CDR2 as YSYEKL. This CDR3 reads CASSRKLADPNTGELFF. In DNA form, the CDR3 reads TGCGCCAGCAGCCGCAAACTAGCGGACCCGAACACCGGGGAGCTGTTTTTT.

This rearrangement joins TRBV6-1 to TRBJ2-7; 8 nucleotides agree with TRBD1. V shed 5 bases and J 6 bases; nucleotides not matched to a gene: 9. The germline gives CDR1 MNHNS, CDR2 SASEGT. The length of the CDR3 is 14 residues. The CDR3 region has the DNA TGTGCCAGCAGTATCCGGGACAGGATAAGCGAGCAGTACTTC. It codes for CASSIRDRISEQYF.

CDR3 in DNA: TGTGCCAGCAGTTACCCCAGACCAACAGGGCGGGGGGGAGCTTTCTTT. It translates to CASSYPRPTGRGGAFF. This chain links TRBV11-2 with TRBJ1-1; possible D gene TRBD1, 6 bases. The CDR3 length is 16 residues. Trimming took 6 bases from V and 10 from J, leaving 27 bases between them. Germline assignment: CDR1 SGHAT and CDR2 FQNNGV.

The V and J genes are TRBV20-1 and TRBJ1-1; D unresolved. Germline CDR1 reads DFQATT; CDR2 reads SNEGSKA (reference sequence). Trimming pared 1 base from V and 6 bases from J, leaving 6 bases between. This CDR3 spans 11 amino acids. The CDR3 DNA is TGCAGTGCTAGAGCCCAGTCTGAAGCTTTCTTT. Translated, it gives CSARAQSEAFF.

The chain links TRBV19 to TRBJ2-1, with 8 bases that match TRBD1. CDR1 is LNHDA and CDR2 is SQIVND in the germline V gene (reference sequence). The CDR3 covers 14 residues. Trimming removed 7 bases from V and 7 bases from J; junction bases left unmatched: 9. The CDR3 DNA reads TGTGCCAGTACCAGACAGGGGAGAGGGAATGAGCAGTTCTTC. Protein sequence: CASTRQGRGNEQFF.

The count of this clone is one. The chain recombines TRBV25-1 with TRBJ1-5; D is possibly TRBD1 (6 bases). CDR1 and CDR2 (germline): MGHDK, SYGVNS. V was pared by 6 bases and J by 3 bases, with 9 bases between. The CDR3 runs to 13 residues. The CDR3 region is CASSGTFNQPQHF. Written as DNA, the CDR3 is TGTGCCAGCAGCGGGACATTCAATCAGCCCCAGCATTTT.

This chain joins TRBV7-9 and TRBJ2-7, with D possibly matching TRBD1 (5 bases). The CDR3 consists of 15 residues. The germline gives CDR1 SEHNR, CDR2 FQNEAQ (reference sequence). The V end was cut by 4 bases, the J end by 2 bases, with 15 bases between. The CDR3 spells CASSSTVLDPYEQYF. In nucleotides, the CDR3 is TGTGCCAGCAGCTCGACAGTTTTAGACCCCTACGAGCAGTACTTC.

This rearrangement joins TRBV4-2 to TRBJ2-7; 8 bases map to TRBD1. There are 19 residues in the CDR3. Germline trimming cut 0 bases from V and 4 bases from J; bases unmatched to any gene: 17. Germline assignment: CDR1 LGHNA and CDR2 YNFKEQ. For the CDR3, the DNA is TGTGCCAGCAGCCAAGACGACCGAGACAGGGGCTTTATGGGGTACGAGCAGTACTTC. It codes for CASSQDDRDRGFMGYEQYF.

Here the CDR3 reads CASSSSEGAEQYF. CDR3 bases: TGTGCCAGCAGTTCCTCAGAGGGCGCCGAGCAGTACTTC. This chain connects TRBV6-5 to TRBJ2-7, with D possibly TRBD2 on 5 matching bases. CDR3 length: 13 residues. The ends were cut back, 4 bases at V and 6 bases at J, with 13 bases in the middle. The germline V gene encodes CDR1 MNHEY and CDR2 SVGAGI.

V and J are TRBV14 and TRBJ2-7; 9 bases match TRBD2. Germline V gene data show CDR1 as SGHDN and CDR2 as FVKESK. There are 16 residues in the CDR3. V was pared by 3 bases and J by 2 bases, with 8 bases of the junction left unmatched. CDR3 amino acids: CASSHLGRGGAYEQYF. The DNA of the CDR3 is TGTGCCAGCAGCCACTTGGGGCGGGGGGGGGCCTACGAGCAGTACTTC.

The chain joins TRBV7-3 to TRBJ2-2; TRBD2 is a possible D gene (5 bases). This CDR3 has 13 amino acids. From germline, CDR1 is SGHTA and CDR2 FQGTGA. Trimming took 5 bases from V and 7 from J, leaving 11 bases between them. CDR3 in amino acids: CASSPSSNGELFF. The CDR3 nucleotides read TGTGCCAGCAGCCCCTCTAGCAACGGGGAGCTGTTTTTT.

V is TRBV7-9 and J is TRBJ2-2; 7 bases are a match to TRBD2. The V gene end was trimmed by 5 bases and the J gene end by 6 bases; junction bases not matched to a gene: 0. Germline CDR1 and CDR2: SEHNR and FQNEAQ (reference sequence). The CDR3 totals 12 residues. The CDR3 here is CASSRGAGELFF. Written as DNA, the CDR3 is TGTGCCAGCAGCCGGGGGGCCGGGGAGCTGTTTTTT.

The V and J genes are TRBV7-6 and TRBJ1-2; unclear D gene. V was shortened by 5 bases and J by 2 bases, with 12 bases between the two germline ends. Germline values: CDR1 SGHVS, CDR2 FNYEAQ. The CDR3 loop spans 14 amino acids. The CDR3 coding sequence is TGTGCCAGCAGCCTAGACCCGGGAAACTATGGCTACACCTTC. It yields the protein CASSLDPGNYGYTF.

This clone was detected only a few times. The CDR3 sequence is CAGGTSGANEQFF. CDR3 in DNA: TGTGCCGGGGGGACTAGCGGGGCTAATGAGCAGTTCTTC. This chain uses TRBV2 with TRBJ2-1; 13 positions match TRBD2. The CDR3 has 13 amino acids. V lost 11 bases and J lost 7; bases outside the gene matches: 5. The germline V gene encodes CDR1 SNHLY and CDR2 FYNNEI.

There are a few counts of this clone. The rearrangement links TRBV18 to TRBJ1-2; D uncertain. The V end was cut by 2 bases, the J end by 1 base, with 8 bases between. Per germline, CDR1 KGHSH and CDR2 LQKENI. The CDR3 totals 14 residues. Written as DNA, the CDR3 is TGTGCCAGCTCACCAGAGGGAATTAACTATGGCTACACCTTC. Translated: CASSPEGINYGYTF.

The V gene is TRBV5-1, the J gene TRBJ2-1; 8 bases fit TRBD2. CDR1 and CDR2 (germline): SGHRS, YFSETQ. The CDR3 covers 15 residues. With 7 bases clipped from V and 13 bases from J, the junction kept 19 bases outside the gene matches. In DNA form, the CDR3 reads TGCGCCAGCTACTCTACGGGAGGGCCTGTATCTCGCCAGTTCTTC. Encoded protein: CASYSTGGPVSRQFF.

This chain joins TRBV14 and TRBJ2-7; tentatively, D is TRBD1 (6 bases). CDR1 and CDR2 (germline): SGHDN, FVKESK. V was shortened by 4 bases and J by 4 bases, with 17 bases between the two germline ends. The CDR3 loop spans 15 amino acids. CDR3 DNA sequence: TGTGCCAGCAGCCCCCCTCCGGGACACCAATACGAGCAGTACTTC. Its protein is CASSPPPGHQYEQYF.

The chain uses TRBV18 and TRBJ1-3, with no clear D. The CDR3 is 14 amino acids. Germline-derived CDR1 and CDR2 are KGHSH and LQKENI. The V gene lost 3 bases and the J gene lost 0 bases, with 6 bases spanning the gap. The DNA for the CDR3 is TGTGCCAGCTCACCCTCGGTCTCTGGAAACACCATATATTTT. This sequence encodes CASSPSVSGNTIYF.

The V and J genes are TRBV27 and TRBJ1-2, with a weak D call TRBD1 (5 bases). The CDR3 is 13 amino acids. V lost 6 bases to trimming and J lost 3 bases, with 11 bases between them. CDR1 is MNHEY, CDR2 SMNVEV, per germline (reference sequence). The CDR3 sequence is CASREWGDYGYTF. CDR3 coding DNA: TGTGCCAGCAGAGAGTGGGGGGACTATGGCTACACCTTC.

The chain uses TRBV6-5 and TRBJ1-2; TRBD1 is a possible D gene (6 bases). V lost 2 bases and J 5 bases, leaving 12 bases between the germline ends. This CDR3 has 14 amino acids. CDR1 is MNHEY, CDR2 SVGAGI, per germline. In nucleotides, the CDR3 is TGTGCCAGCAGTTACAGGGGGATAGGGTATGGCTACACCTTC. It codes for CASSYRGIGYGYTF.

J is TRBJ2-7 and V is TRBV7-8; D perhaps matches TRBD1 (6 bases). CDR3 length: 14 amino acids. Between the trimmed V and J ends, which lost 4 bases and 4 bases, there was a span of 14 bases. CDR1 and CDR2 from the germline V gene are SGHVS and FQNEAQ. The CDR3 nucleotides read TGTGCCAGCAGCTCCCCCGGGACATCATACGAGCAGTACTTC. Its translation: CASSSPGTSYEQYF. Based on the CDR3 plus reference TRBV7-8 and TRBJ2-7, the full variable domain is GAGVSQSPRYKVAKRGQDVALRCDPISGHVSLFWYQQALGQGPEFLTYFQNEAQLDKSGLPSDRFFAERPEGSVSTLKIQRTQQEDSAVYLCASSSPGTSYEQYFGPGTRLTVT.